This TCR beta chain was profiled in a study of blood T cell repertoires in COVID-19. Across the study: Samples of COVID-19 (acute and convalescent) were obtained from the United States, Italy and Spain.

Authors' processing steps: The assay estimated nucleated cells by amplifying reference gene primers. TCRdb's table, derived via immunoSEQ multiplex PCR, lists solely in-frame clones and lacks some. V, J and clone size are taken as reported in that table, and D and trimming were inferred from the DNA itself. The sample has approximately 130,000 clones, approximately 84% seen once; the top ten hold 10% to 15%. There are 18 residues in the CDR3. CDR1 is SGHTA, CDR2 FQGNSA, per germline. V lost 1 base, J lost 2 bases, and 8 bases stayed unmatched. Specimen: peripheral blood. The origin of this receptor is a human donor in a cohort sampled during active COVID-19. The V call is TRBV7-2, the J call TRBJ1-2; the match to TRBD1 covers 12 bases. The CDR3 coding sequence is TGTGCCAGCAGCTTAGTAGTCTTGGGACAGGGGGCGAACTATGGCTACACCTTC. This codes for CASSLVVLGQGANYGYTF.